This T cell receptor (beta chain) was recovered during a study of T-cell reconstitution after alpha-beta-depleted transplantation in children. The TCRbeta library was prepared with unique molecular identifiers. A single record per CDR3 protein comes from TCRdb applying MiXCR to the PCR reads. The top ten clones hold approximately 1% of a sample with about 640,000 distinct CDR3 sequences, around 17% of them seen once. The V and J ends lost 2 bases and 5 bases respectively, with 15 bases between them. The CDR3 spans 15 residues. The sequence derives from a human donor who donated a stem cell graft to a child with acute myeloid leukemia. The material sequenced was PBMCs from the stem cell graft donor, taken from the stem cell graft. The rearrangement joins TRBV12-3 or TRBV12-4 to TRBJ1-1, with a tentative D call TRBD1 (6 bases). DNA of the CDR3: TGTGCCAGCAGTTTACAAGGGGGGAGGGTAACTGAAGCTTTCTTT. It translates to CASSLQGGRVTEAFF.